The present entry profiles one TCR beta chain with its context. This sample was taken from a study of cytomegalovirus exposure and HLA in healthy donors. The V gene lost 8 bases and the J gene lost 6 bases, with 11 bases spanning the gap. The CDR3 contains 11 residues. From germline, CDR1 is MNHNS and CDR2 SASEGT. The PCR used 60 Vbeta and 13 Jbeta primers. Only in-frame clones appear in the TCRdb table, and some are missing; sequencing was by immunoSEQ multiplex PCR. This sample carries 130,000 or so clones, 77% of them seen once, and the ten largest clones take 4% to 5%. The source of this sequence is a male donor in good health and CMV-seropositive. The material sequenced was PBMCs. The J gene is TRBJ2-7, the V gene TRBV6-1; D perhaps matches TRBD1 (5 bases). CDR3 bases: TGTGCCAGCCCTCAGGGTCGCGAGCAGTACTTC. Translation gives CASPQGREQYF.